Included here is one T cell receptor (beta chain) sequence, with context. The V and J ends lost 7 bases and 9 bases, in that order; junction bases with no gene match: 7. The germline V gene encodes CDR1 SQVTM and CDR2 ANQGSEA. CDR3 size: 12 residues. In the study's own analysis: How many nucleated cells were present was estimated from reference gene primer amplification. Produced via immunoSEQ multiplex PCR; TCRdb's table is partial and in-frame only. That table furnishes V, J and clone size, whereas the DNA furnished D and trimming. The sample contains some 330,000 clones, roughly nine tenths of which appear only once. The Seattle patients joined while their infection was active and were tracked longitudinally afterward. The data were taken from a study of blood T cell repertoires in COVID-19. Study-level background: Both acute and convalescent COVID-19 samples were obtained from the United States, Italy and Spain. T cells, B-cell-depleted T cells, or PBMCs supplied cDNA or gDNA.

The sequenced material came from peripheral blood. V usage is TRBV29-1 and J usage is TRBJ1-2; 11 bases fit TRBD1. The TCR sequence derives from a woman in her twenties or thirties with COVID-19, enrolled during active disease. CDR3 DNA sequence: TGCAGCGCCCCCGGGACAGGGGGTCGCTACACCTTC. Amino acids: CSAPGTGGRYTF.